These T cell receptor beta chains were read from a single sample in a study of blood T cell repertoires in COVID-19. The repertoire was sequenced with immunoSEQ multiplex PCR; TCRdb's copy has only in-frame clones and lacks some. Of about 240,000 clones in the sample, approximately 86% were seen once. What was sequenced was PBMCs or T cells enriched from blood (not recorded which). The receptors here all came from a woman aged 40-49 years with acute COVID-19. CDR3s include the opening cysteine and the closing phenylalanine or tryptophan. The order of the fields is clone size, D gene, J gene, V gene, CDR3 protein, CDR3 DNA. A D gene is named only where the DNA matches it firmly. The listing skips clone size in some rows; elsewhere it reads once, few, many or a size class.

>.|TRBD1|TRBJ1-2|TRBV5-5
CASSYLDREVYGYTF
TGTGCCAGCAGTTACCTCGACAGGGAGGTCTATGGCTACACCTTC
>.|.|TRBJ2-5|TRBV14
CASSQDRLGRGQETQYF
TGTGCCAGCAGCCAAGATAGGTTGGGAAGGGGCCAAGAGACCCAGTACTTC
>.|.|TRBJ2-5|TRBV12-5
CASGLANDRETQYF
TGTGCTAGTGGTTTGGCGAATGATCGGGAGACCCAGTACTTC
>.|TRBD1|TRBJ1-4|TRBV7-2
CASSSRQGNVNEKLFF
TGTGCCAGCAGCTCTAGACAGGGAAATGTTAATGAAAAACTGTTTTTT
>.|.|TRBJ1-1|TRBV6-4
CASSDFRSPEAFF
TGTGCCAGCAGTGACTTCCGGAGTCCTGAAGCTTTCTTT
>.|TRBD2|TRBJ2-5|TRBV9
CASSVGPGGSQETQYF
TGTGCCAGCAGCGTAGGCCCCGGGGGGAGCCAAGAGACCCAGTACTTC
>.|TRBD1|TRBJ2-4|TRBV5-8
CASSAGQGSFKNIQYF
TGTGCCAGCAGTGCTGGACAGGGGAGTTTCAAAAACATTCAGTACTTC
>.|TRBD1|TRBJ2-5|TRBV7-6
CASSLGQGARETQYF
TGTGCCAGCAGCTTAGGGCAGGGGGCGCGGGAGACCCAGTACTTC
>.|TRBD1|TRBJ1-3|TRBV5-5
CASSPGQVQPGNTIYF
TGTGCCAGCAGCCCGGGACAGGTCCAACCTGGAAACACCATATATTTT
>.|TRBD1|TRBJ1-2|TRBV9
CASSPGGGGIYGYTF
TGTGCCAGCAGCCCCGGCGGAGGGGGCATCTATGGCTACACCTTC
>.|.|TRBJ2-7|TRBV10-1
CASSERPAASSYEQYF
TGCGCCAGCAGTGAGAGGCCGGCCGCTAGCTCCTACGAGCAGTACTTC
>.|.|TRBJ2-1|TRBV2
CASKIGGVNEQFF
TGTGCCAGCAAAATTGGCGGGGTCAATGAGCAGTTCTTC
>once|TRBD1|TRBJ1-2|TRBV2
CASSLDRPANYGYTF
TGTGCCAGCAGTTTGGACAGGCCGGCTAACTATGGCTACACCTTC
>.|.|TRBJ2-7|TRBV7-2
CASSPGFSKHYEQYF
TGTGCCAGCAGCCCAGGGTTTTCCAAACACTACGAGCAGTACTTC
>.|TRBD2|TRBJ2-1|TRBV20-1
CSASRSGVYNEQFF
TGCAGTGCTAGTCGGAGCGGGGTCTACAATGAGCAGTTCTTC
>.|TRBD1|TRBJ1-1|TRBV6-5
CASSRGTAEAFF
TGTGCCAGCAGTCGCGGGACAGCTGAAGCTTTCTTT
>.|TRBD2|TRBJ2-1|TRBV6-5
CASRPLLAREQFF
TGTGCCAGCAGGCCCCTACTAGCGCGTGAGCAGTTCTTC